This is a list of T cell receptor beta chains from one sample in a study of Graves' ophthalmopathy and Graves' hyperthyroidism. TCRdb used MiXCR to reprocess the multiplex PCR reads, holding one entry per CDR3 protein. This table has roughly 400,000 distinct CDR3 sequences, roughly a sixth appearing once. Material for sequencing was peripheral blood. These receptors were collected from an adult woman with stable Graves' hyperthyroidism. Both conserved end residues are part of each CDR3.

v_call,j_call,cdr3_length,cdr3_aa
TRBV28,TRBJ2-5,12,CASSPEGKTQYF
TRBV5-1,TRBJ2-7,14,CASSPTKQGPGQYF
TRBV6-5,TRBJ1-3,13,CASSPPGQGTIYF
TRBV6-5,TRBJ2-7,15,CASSYSGTGGAEQYF
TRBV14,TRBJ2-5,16,CASSHPTSGSGETQYF
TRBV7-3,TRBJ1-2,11,CARQGAQGYTF
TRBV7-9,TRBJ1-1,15,CASSAYGASNTEAFF
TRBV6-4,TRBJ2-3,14,CASSEDRGADTQYF
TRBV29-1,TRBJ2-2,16,CSVENPLAGHTGELFF
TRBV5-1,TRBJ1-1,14,CASSDREGSTEAFF